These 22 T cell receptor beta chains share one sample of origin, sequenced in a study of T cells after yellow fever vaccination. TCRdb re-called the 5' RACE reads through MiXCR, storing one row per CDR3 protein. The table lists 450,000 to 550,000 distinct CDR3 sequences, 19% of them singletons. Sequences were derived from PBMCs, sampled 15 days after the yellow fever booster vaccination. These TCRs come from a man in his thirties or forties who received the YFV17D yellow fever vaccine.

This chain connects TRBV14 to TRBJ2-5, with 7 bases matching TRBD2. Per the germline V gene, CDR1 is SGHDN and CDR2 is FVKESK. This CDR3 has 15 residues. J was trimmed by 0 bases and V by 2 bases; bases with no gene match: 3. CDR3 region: CASSQLSGYQETQYF. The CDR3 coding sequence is TGTGCCAGCAGCCAACTTAGCGGGTACCAAGAGACCCAGTACTTC.

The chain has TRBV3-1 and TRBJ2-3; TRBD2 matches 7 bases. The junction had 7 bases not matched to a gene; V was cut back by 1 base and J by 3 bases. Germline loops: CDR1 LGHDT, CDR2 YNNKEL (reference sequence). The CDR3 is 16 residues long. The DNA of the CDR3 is TGTGCCAGCAGCCAAGGGACTAGTTTTATGACAGATACGCAGTATTTT. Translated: CASSQGTSFMTDTQYF.

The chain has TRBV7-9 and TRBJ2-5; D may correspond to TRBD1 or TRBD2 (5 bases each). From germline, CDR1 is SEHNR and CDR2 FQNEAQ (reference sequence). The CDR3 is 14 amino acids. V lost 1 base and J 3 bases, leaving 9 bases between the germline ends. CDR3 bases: TGTGCCAGCAGCTTAGGCGTGGGGGAAGAGACCCAGTACTTC. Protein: CASSLGVGEETQYF.

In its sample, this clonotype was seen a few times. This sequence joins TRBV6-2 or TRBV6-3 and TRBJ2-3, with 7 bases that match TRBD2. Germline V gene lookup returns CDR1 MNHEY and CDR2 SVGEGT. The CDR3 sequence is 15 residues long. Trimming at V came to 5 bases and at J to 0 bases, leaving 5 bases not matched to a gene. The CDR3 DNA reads TGTGCCAGCAGTATAGCGGGTTGGAGCACAGATACGCAGTATTTT. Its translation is CASSIAGWSTDTQYF.

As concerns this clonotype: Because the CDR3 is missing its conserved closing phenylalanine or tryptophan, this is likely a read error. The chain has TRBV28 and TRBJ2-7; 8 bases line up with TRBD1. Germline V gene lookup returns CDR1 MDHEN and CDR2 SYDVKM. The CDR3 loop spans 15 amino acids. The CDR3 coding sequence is TGTGCCAGCAGTCCCACCGGGACAGGCGCCTACGAACAGTACTCC. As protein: CASSPTGTGAYEQYS.

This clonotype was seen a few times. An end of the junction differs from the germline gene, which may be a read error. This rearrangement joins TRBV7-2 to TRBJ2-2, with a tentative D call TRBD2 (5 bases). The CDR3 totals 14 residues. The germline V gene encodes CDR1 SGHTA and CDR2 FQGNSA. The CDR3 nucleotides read TGTGCCAGCATCTTAGCTAGCTATGCCGGGGAGCTGTTTTTT. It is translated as CASILASYAGELFF.

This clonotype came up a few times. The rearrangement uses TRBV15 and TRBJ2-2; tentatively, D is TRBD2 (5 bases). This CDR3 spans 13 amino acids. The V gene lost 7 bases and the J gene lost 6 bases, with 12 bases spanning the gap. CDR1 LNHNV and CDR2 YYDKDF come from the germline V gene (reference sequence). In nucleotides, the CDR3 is TGTGCCACCAACGTTCGGGGTGCCGGGGAGCTGTTTTTT. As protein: CATNVRGAGELFF.

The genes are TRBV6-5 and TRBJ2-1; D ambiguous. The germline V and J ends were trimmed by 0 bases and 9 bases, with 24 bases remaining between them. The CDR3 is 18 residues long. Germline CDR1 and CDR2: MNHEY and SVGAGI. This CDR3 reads CASSYSRRPLNTIVEQFF. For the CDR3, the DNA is TGTGCCAGCAGTTACTCCCGAAGACCGTTAAACACAATAGTTGAGCAGTTCTTC.

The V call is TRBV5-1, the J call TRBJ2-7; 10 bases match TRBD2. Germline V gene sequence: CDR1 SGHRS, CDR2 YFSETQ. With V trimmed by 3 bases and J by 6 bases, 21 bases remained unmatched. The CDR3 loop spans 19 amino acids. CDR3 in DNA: TGCGCCAGCAGCTCGCGACTAGCGGGCTCTTCGGGCCTACGCACCGAGCAGTACTTC. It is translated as CASSSRLAGSSGLRTEQYF. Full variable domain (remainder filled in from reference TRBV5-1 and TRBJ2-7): KAGVTQTPRYLIKTRGQQVTLSCSPISGHRSVSWYQQTPGQGLQFLFEYFSETQRNKGNFPGRFSGRQFSNSRSEMNVSTLELGDSALYLCASSSRLAGSSGLRTEQYFGPGTRLTVT.

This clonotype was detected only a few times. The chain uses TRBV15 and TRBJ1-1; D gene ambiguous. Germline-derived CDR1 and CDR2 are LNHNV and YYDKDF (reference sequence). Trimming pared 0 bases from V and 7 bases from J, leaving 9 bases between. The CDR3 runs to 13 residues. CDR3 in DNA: TGTGCCACCAGCAGAGAAAGGGAGGATGAAGCTTTCTTT. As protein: CATSREREDEAFF.

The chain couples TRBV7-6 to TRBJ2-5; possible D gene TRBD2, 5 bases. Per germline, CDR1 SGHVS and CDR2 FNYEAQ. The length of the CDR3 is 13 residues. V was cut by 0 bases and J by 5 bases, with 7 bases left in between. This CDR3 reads CASSLARRETQYF. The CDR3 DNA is TGTGCCAGCAGCTTAGCGAGGAGGGAGACCCAGTACTTC. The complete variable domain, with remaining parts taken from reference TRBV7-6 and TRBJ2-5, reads GAGVSQSPRYKVTKRGQDVALRCDPISGHVSLYWYRQALGQGPEFLTYFNYEAQQDKSGLPNDRFSAERPEGSISTLTIQRTEQRDSAMYRCASSLARRETQYFGPGTRLLVL.

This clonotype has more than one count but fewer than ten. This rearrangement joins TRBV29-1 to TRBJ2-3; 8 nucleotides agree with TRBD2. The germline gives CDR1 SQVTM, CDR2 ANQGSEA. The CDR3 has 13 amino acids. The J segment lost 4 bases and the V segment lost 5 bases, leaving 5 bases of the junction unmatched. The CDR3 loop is CSVRREVADTQYF. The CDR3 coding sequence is TGCAGCGTTAGGCGGGAGGTGGCAGATACGCAGTATTTT.

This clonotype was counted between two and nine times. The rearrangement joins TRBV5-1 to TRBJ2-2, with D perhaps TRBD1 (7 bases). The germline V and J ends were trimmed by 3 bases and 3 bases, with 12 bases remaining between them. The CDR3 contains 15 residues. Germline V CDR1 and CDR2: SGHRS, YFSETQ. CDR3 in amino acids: CASSSGGGHTGELFF. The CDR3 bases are TGCGCCAGCAGCTCCGGAGGGGGCCACACCGGGGAGCTGTTTTTT. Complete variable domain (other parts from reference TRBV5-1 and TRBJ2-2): KAGVTQTPRYLIKTRGQQVTLSCSPISGHRSVSWYQQTPGQGLQFLFEYFSETQRNKGNFPGRFSGRQFSNSRSEMNVSTLELGDSALYLCASSSGGGHTGELFFGEGSRLTVL.

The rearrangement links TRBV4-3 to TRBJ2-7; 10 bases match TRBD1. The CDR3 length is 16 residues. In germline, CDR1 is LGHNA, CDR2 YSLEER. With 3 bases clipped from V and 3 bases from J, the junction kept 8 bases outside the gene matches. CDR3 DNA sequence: TGCGCCAGCAGCCACTTCGCTGGGACAGGGGTCTACGAGCAGTACTTC. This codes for CASSHFAGTGVYEQYF.

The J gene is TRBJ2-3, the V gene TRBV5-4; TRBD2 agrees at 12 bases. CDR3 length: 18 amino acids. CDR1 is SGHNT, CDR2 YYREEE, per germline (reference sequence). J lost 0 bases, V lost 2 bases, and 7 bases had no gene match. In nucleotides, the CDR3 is TGTGCCAGCAGCTTAAGGACTAGCGGGAAGGGGAGCACAGATACGCAGTATTTT. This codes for CASSLRTSGKGSTDTQYF.

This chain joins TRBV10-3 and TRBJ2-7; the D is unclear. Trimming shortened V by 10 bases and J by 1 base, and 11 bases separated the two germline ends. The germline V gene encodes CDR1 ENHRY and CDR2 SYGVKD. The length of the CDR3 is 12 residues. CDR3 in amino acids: CATSAHSYEQYF. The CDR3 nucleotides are TGTGCCACCTCGGCACATTCCTACGAGCAGTACTTC.

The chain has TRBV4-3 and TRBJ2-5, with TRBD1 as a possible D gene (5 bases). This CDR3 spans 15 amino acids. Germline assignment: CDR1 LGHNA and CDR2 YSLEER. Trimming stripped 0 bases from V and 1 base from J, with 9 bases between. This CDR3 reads CASSQDYRLQETQYF. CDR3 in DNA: TGCGCCAGCAGCCAAGATTACAGGCTCCAAGAGACCCAGTACTTC.

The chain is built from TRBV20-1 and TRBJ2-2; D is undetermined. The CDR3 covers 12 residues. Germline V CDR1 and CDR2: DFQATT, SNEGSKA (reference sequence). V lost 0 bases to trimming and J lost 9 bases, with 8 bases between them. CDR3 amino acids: CSARDKGRELFF. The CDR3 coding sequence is TGCAGTGCTAGAGATAAGGGAAGGGAGCTGTTTTTT.

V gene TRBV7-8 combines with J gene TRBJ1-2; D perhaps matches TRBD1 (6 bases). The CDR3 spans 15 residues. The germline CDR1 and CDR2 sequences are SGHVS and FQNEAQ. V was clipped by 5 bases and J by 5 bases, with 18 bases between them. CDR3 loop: CASSANRARGYGYTF. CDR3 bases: TGTGCCAGCAGCGCAAACAGGGCGCGGGGGTATGGCTACACCTTC.

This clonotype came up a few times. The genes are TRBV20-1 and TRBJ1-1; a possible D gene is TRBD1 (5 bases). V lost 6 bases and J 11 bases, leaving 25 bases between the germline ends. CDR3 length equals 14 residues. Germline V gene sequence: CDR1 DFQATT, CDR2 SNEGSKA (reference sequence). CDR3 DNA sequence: TGCAGTGCCCTCCAGCAGGGAGGCGCGCCCCGGGCTTTCTTT. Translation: CSALQQGGAPRAFF.

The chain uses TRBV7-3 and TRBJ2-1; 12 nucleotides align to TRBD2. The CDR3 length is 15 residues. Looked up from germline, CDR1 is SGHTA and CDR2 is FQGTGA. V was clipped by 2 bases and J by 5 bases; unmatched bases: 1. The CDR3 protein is CASSLASGGDNEQFF. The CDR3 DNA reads TGTGCCAGCAGCTTAGCTAGCGGGGGGGACAATGAGCAGTTCTTC.

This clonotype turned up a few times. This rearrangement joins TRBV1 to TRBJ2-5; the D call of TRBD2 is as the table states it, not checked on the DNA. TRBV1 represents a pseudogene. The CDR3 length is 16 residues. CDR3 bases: TGCACCAGCAGCCCTAGAAGGGCTAGCGGGAAAGAGACCCAGTACTTC. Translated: CTSSPRRASGKETQYF.